Ten or more counts support the clone carrying this TCR beta chain. The same CDR3 is also encoded by other DNA sequences in this sample. This specimen belongs to a study of metastatic and nonmetastatic thyroid tumors. TCRdb re-clonotyped the PCR reads through MiXCR. The sample includes roughly 58,000 clones, 4% to 4.5% of them seen just once. Patients underwent thyroid surgery, and none had received any treatment before it. The germline V gene encodes CDR1 SQVTM and CDR2 ANQGSEA. V lost 7 bases and J lost 5, with 15 bases in between. There are 12 residues in the CDR3. The sample consisted of blood. This receptor was identified in a female donor with papillary thyroid cancer or a benign thyroid nodule (not recorded which). Some clones in this sample may be carry-over from other donors' samples. V is TRBV29-1 and J is TRBJ2-7, with D perhaps assigned TRBD1 or TRBD2 (6 bases each). The CDR3 nucleotides read TGCAGCGCCGGGGGCGGGGTCCACGAGCAGTACTTC. Residues: CSAGGGVHEQYF.